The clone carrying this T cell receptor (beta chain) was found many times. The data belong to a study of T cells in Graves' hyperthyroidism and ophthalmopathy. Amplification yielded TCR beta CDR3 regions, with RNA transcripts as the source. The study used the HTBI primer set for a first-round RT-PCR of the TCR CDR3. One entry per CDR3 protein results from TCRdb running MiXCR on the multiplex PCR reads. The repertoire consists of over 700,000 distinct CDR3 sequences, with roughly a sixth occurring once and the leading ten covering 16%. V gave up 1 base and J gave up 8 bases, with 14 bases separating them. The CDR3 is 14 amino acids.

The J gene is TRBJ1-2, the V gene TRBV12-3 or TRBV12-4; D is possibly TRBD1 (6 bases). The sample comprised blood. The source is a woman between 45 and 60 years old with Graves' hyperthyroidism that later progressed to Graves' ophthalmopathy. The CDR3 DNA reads TGTGCCAGCAGTTTAGTCCACAGGGACGACGGCTACACCTTC. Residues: CASSLVHRDDGYTF.